A single sample gave rise to the 10 T cell receptor beta chains below, sequenced in a study of blood T cell repertoires in COVID-19. The assay was immunoSEQ multiplex PCR, and TCRdb's table has in-frame clones only and misses some. The sample contains roughly 120,000 clones, over 70% of which appear only once. The sequencing input was peripheral blood. These receptors were collected from a human donor in a cohort sampled during active or convalescent COVID-19.

This chain links TRBV6-4 with TRBJ1-2; 9 bases line up with TRBD1. CDR1 is MRHNA, CDR2 SNTAGT, per germline. The CDR3 loop spans 16 amino acids. V shed 6 bases and J 8 bases; nucleotides not matched to a gene: 16. CDR3 protein: CASRGDDRGSMEGYTF. The CDR3 DNA reads TGTGCCAGCAGGGGCGACGACAGGGGGTCCATGGAGGGCTACACCTTC.

This clone appeared a single time. The chain has TRBV6-5 and TRBJ2-3, with 7 bases that match TRBD2. Germline CDR1 reads MNHEY; CDR2 reads SVGAGI. J gave up 6 bases and V 0 bases, and 6 bases lay outside the gene matches. The CDR3 sequence is 15 residues long. The CDR3, as DNA: TGTGCCAGCAGTTACTCCCGGACTAGTTCGGATACGCAGTATTTT. This translates into CASSYSRTSSDTQYF.

This clone was observed a handful of times. J is TRBJ2-5 and V is TRBV5-5; 7 bases map to TRBD1. The CDR3 totals 13 residues. The germline CDR1 and CDR2 sequences are SGHKS and YYEKEE (reference sequence). Trimming removed 4 bases from V and 5 bases from J; junction bases left unmatched: 5. The CDR3 DNA is TGTGCCAGCAGCGTCGGACAGGTCGAGACCCAGTACTTC. It codes for CASSVGQVETQYF.

The rearrangement uses TRBV7-2 and TRBJ2-7; 8 nucleotides match TRBD1. The CDR3 consists of 14 residues. Germline V gene sequence: CDR1 SGHTA, CDR2 FQGNSA. V lost 4 bases and J lost 3; bases outside the gene matches: 5. CDR3 coding DNA: TGTGCCAGCAGCTGGACCGGGACAGGCTACGAGCAGTACTTC. This encodes CASSWTGTGYEQYF.

This chain connects TRBV7-2 to TRBJ2-4, with 7 nucleotides matching TRBD1. Trimming removed 1 base from V and 9 bases from J; junction bases left unmatched: 12. The CDR3 runs 16 residues. The germline gives CDR1 SGHTA, CDR2 FQGNSA. The DNA of the CDR3 is TGTGCCAGCAGCTTAGGGAAGACAGGGTTTTACAGCATTCAGTACTTC. Protein sequence: CASSLGKTGFYSIQYF. Together with reference TRBV7-2 and TRBJ2-4, the CDR3 gives the full variable domain: GAGVSQSPSNKVTEKGKDVELRCDPISGHTALYWYRQSLGQGLEFLIYFQGNSAPDKSGLPSDRFSAERTGGSVSTLTIQRTQQEDSAVYLCASSLGKTGFYSIQYFGAGTRLSVL.

Regarding this clone: Other nucleotide sequences in the sample specify the same CDR3. In DNA, the CDR3 is TGTGCCAGCAGTTTTAGGAACACTGAAGCTTTCTTT. Its translation is CASSFRNTEAFF. The V call is TRBV6-5, the J call TRBJ1-1; no clear D. The CDR3 spans 12 residues. The ends were cut back, 4 bases at V and 1 base at J, with 4 bases in the middle. Germline V gene data show CDR1 as MNHEY and CDR2 as SVGAGI.

The chain uses TRBV5-5 and TRBJ2-3; D is unresolved. V was clipped by 0 bases and J by 4 bases, with 9 bases between them. CDR3 length: 14 amino acids. Germline CDR1 SGHKS, CDR2 YYEKEE (reference sequence). This CDR3 reads CASSLGGSSDTQYF. CDR3 DNA sequence: TGTGCCAGCAGCTTGGGCGGATCGTCAGATACGCAGTATTTT.

This clone was found many times. The CDR3, as DNA: TGTGCCAGCAGCCAATTACAGGGTACAAATCAGCCCCAGCATTTT. Translated, it gives CASSQLQGTNQPQHF. This chain joins TRBV7-6 and TRBJ1-5, with D possibly TRBD1 on 6 matching bases. CDR3 length: 15 residues. Trimming removed 5 bases from V and 4 bases from J, with 15 bases in between. Germline V gives CDR1 SGHVS, CDR2 FNYEAQ.

The V and J genes are TRBV2 and TRBJ2-7; D gene unclear. The CDR3 consists of 10 residues. V lost 4 bases and J 7 bases, leaving 5 bases between the germline ends. In germline, CDR1 is SNHLY, CDR2 FYNNEI. The CDR3 sequence: CASSAREQYF. The CDR3 DNA reads as TGTGCCAGCAGTGCGCGGGAGCAGTACTTC.

The rearrangement links TRBV30 to TRBJ2-7; 11 nucleotides line up with TRBD2. Germline V gene sequence: CDR1 GTSNPN, CDR2 SVGIG (reference sequence). CDR3 length: 12 residues. Germline trimming cut 8 bases from V and 4 bases from J; bases unmatched to any gene: 4. CDR3 region: CAGTSGRYEQYF. DNA of the CDR3: TGTGCCGGGACTAGCGGACGATACGAGCAGTACTTC.